Each of the 20 T cell receptor beta chains below was sequenced from the same sample in a study of blood T cell repertoires in COVID-19. Using immunoSEQ multiplex PCR, the repertoire was profiled, and TCRdb retains in-frame clones only, with some absent. The sample yields 250,000 to 300,000 clones, around 91% seen once. Sequencing was performed on peripheral blood. The receptors were gathered from a woman in her sixties with COVID-19, enrolled during active disease.

This chain joins TRBV5-6 and TRBJ1-5; weak D call: TRBD1 (6 bases). Trimming stripped 4 bases from V and 2 bases from J, with 13 bases between. The CDR3 consists of 15 residues. In germline, CDR1 is SGHDT, CDR2 YYEEEE. CDR3 sequence: CASSPGGHGNQPQHF. The DNA of the CDR3 is TGTGCCAGCAGCCCCGGGGGGCATGGCAATCAGCCCCAGCATTTT.

The chain links TRBV5-5 to TRBJ1-5, with TRBD1 matching 12 bases. Germline lookup yields CDR1 SGHKS and CDR2 YYEKEE (reference sequence). The J segment lost 7 bases and the V segment lost 0 bases, leaving 5 bases of the junction unmatched. CDR3 size: 16 residues. CDR3 nucleotide sequence: TGTGCCAGCAGCTTGGTAGGGACAGGGGGCCGGCAGCCCCAGCATTTT. Amino acids: CASSLVGTGGRQPQHF.

The chain recombines TRBV6-5 with TRBJ2-7, with 9 bases aligning to TRBD2. V lost 7 bases, J lost 3 bases, and 7 bases stayed unmatched. Per the germline V gene, CDR1 is MNHEY and CDR2 is SVGAGI. CDR3 size: 14 residues. CDR3 loop: CASIGTSRYYEQYF. CDR3 nucleotide sequence: TGTGCCAGCATTGGGACTAGCAGATACTACGAGCAGTACTTC.

The chain is built from TRBV7-9 and TRBJ1-6; D remains ambiguous. This CDR3 has 14 residues. The germline V and J ends were trimmed by 3 bases and 4 bases, with 7 bases remaining between them. Germline V gives CDR1 SEHNR, CDR2 FQNEAQ (reference sequence). CDR3 protein: CASSFGKYNSPLHF. The CDR3 DNA follows: TGTGCCAGCAGCTTCGGGAAGTATAATTCACCCCTCCACTTT. Variable domain in full (rest from reference TRBV7-9 and TRBJ1-6): DTGVSQNPRHKITKRGQNVTFRCDPISEHNRLYWYRQTLGQGPEFLTYFQNEAQLEKSRLLSDRFSAERPKGSFSTLEIQRTEQGDSAMYLCASSFGKYNSPLHFGNGTRLTVT.

This clone was counted a single time. The identical CDR3 is also encoded by other nucleotide sequences in the sample. The genes are TRBV7-2 and TRBJ2-3; TRBD2 is a possible D gene (5 bases). V lost 2 bases to trimming and J lost 2 bases, with 8 bases between them. The CDR3 loop spans 14 amino acids. CDR1 and CDR2 from the germline V gene are SGHTA and FQGNSA. The CDR3 sequence: CASSLSGFTDTQYF. The CDR3 coding sequence is TGTGCCAGCAGCTTATCGGGGTTCACAGATACGCAGTATTTT.

The chain carries TRBV19 and TRBJ2-7; D uncertain. V was pared by 10 bases and J by 2 bases, with 15 bases between. The germline CDR1 and CDR2 sequences are LNHDA and SQIVND (reference sequence). The CDR3 contains 13 residues. The CDR3 loop is CATSLRSTYEQYF. DNA for the CDR3: TGTGCCACCTCTCTCCGGTCAACCTACGAGCAGTACTTC.

This chain uses TRBV19 with TRBJ1-3, with TRBD1 matching over 9 bases. Per the germline V gene, CDR1 is LNHDA and CDR2 is SQIVND (reference sequence). This CDR3 spans 21 amino acids. V dropped 6 bases and J dropped 2; count of bases not matched to a gene: 23. The CDR3, as DNA: TGTGCCAGTAGCAAGATTACCGGGACAGGGAGCGTAAGGACGCCTGGAAACACCATATATTTT. Translation gives CASSKITGTGSVRTPGNTIYF.

The V call is TRBV7-9, the J call TRBJ1-2, with TRBD1 matching over 9 bases. The V gene end was trimmed by 3 bases and the J gene end by 0 bases; junction bases not matched to a gene: 11. This CDR3 contains 18 residues. Germline CDR1 is SEHNR and CDR2 is FQNEAQ (reference sequence). CDR3 DNA: TGTGCCAGCAGCTTCCAACCGGGACAGGGCCCAGCTAACTATGGCTACACCTTC. Encoded protein: CASSFQPGQGPANYGYTF.

This rearrangement joins TRBV5-1 to TRBJ2-5, with 13 bases fitting TRBD2. The V gene end was trimmed by 0 bases and the J gene end by 7 bases; junction bases not matched to a gene: 6. The CDR3 has 16 residues. Germline assignment: CDR1 SGHRS and CDR2 YFSETQ. The CDR3 nucleotides read TGCGCCAGCAGCTTGGTACTAGCGGGGGGGCTTGGGACCCAGTACTTC. Translating it yields CASSLVLAGGLGTQYF.

The chain carries TRBV30 and TRBJ1-4; D not certain. Trimming shortened V by 6 bases and J by 1 base, and 12 bases separated the two germline ends. Germline V gives CDR1 GTSNPN, CDR2 SVGIG (reference sequence). This CDR3 region has 14 residues. For the CDR3, the DNA is TGTGCCTGTAAGACGTCGGGAACTAATGAAAAACTGTTTTTT. Its protein product is CACKTSGTNEKLFF.

The chain has TRBV19 and TRBJ1-2; tentatively, D is TRBD1 (5 bases). V lost 9 bases and J lost 7, with 15 bases in between. The CDR3 consists of 12 residues. Germline V lookup: CDR1 LNHDA, CDR2 SQIVND (reference sequence). The CDR3 reads CASHTQGAGYTF. The CDR3 region has the DNA TGTGCCAGCCACACTCAGGGTGCTGGCTACACCTTC.

V and J are TRBV3-1 (or the pseudogene TRBV3-2) and TRBJ1-6; D is uncertain. The CDR3 extends over 15 amino acids. The V end was cut by 0 bases, the J end by 6 bases, with 9 bases between. In germline, CDR1 is LGHDT, CDR2 YNNKEL (reference sequence). Here the CDR3 DNA reads TGTGCCAGCAGCCAAGATCTGGGCAGTAATTCACCCCTCCACTTT. Protein product: CASSQDLGSNSPLHF.

This chain links TRBV29-1 with TRBJ1-5; D is possibly TRBD1 (6 bases). V was pared by 8 bases and J by 5 bases, with 16 bases between. Per the germline V gene, CDR1 is SQVTM and CDR2 is ANQGSEA. The CDR3 runs to 13 residues. The CDR3 reads CSTATEGDQPQHF. Written as DNA, the CDR3 is TGCAGCACGGCTACTGAGGGGGATCAGCCCCAGCATTTT.

The chain couples TRBV6-2 or TRBV6-3 to TRBJ2-1; unclear D gene. V shed 0 bases and J shed 8 bases, with 11 bases lying between them. In germline, CDR1 is MNHEY, CDR2 SVGEGT. The CDR3 spans 14 residues. CDR3 DNA: TGTGCCAGCAGTTACTCCGGTCGCGTTTATGAGCAGTTCTTC. Residues: CASSYSGRVYEQFF.

The chain recombines TRBV6-5 with TRBJ2-7; TRBD1 agrees at 10 bases. J lost 6 bases, V lost 2 bases, and 4 bases had no gene match. This CDR3 is 14 amino acids long. Germline values: CDR1 MNHEY, CDR2 SVGAGI. The CDR3 bases are TGTGCCAGCAGTTACGGGACAGGGGACCCCGAGCAGTACTTC. Translated: CASSYGTGDPEQYF.

The chain employs TRBV12-3 or TRBV12-4 and TRBJ2-2, with D possibly being TRBD1 (5 bases). The CDR3 is 13 residues long. V was cut by 1 base and J by 6 bases, with 6 bases left in between. This CDR3 is CASSLVGAGELFF. CDR3 sequence (DNA): TGTGCCAGCAGTTTAGTAGGGGCCGGGGAGCTGTTTTTT.

V gene TRBV9 combines with J gene TRBJ1-1, with no clear D. CDR1 SGDLS and CDR2 YYNGEE come from the germline V gene. The CDR3 runs 13 residues. Trimming took off 4 bases at V and 3 bases at J, with 10 bases between the two ends. The CDR3 DNA reads TGTGCCAGCAGCCTGGAGAGAGACACTGAAGCTTTCTTT. Translating gives CASSLERDTEAFF.

The CDR3 DNA sequence: TGTGCCAGTAGTATCGGCCGTTTCCGCAGACAGAAAGATACTGAAGCTTTCTTT. Its protein product is CASSIGRFRRQKDTEAFF. V gene TRBV19 combines with J gene TRBJ1-1; maybe TRBD1 (5 bases). V lost 3 bases and J lost 5, with 25 bases in between. The CDR3 loop spans 18 amino acids. Germline V CDR1 and CDR2: LNHDA, SQIVND (reference sequence).

The chain carries TRBV7-2 and TRBJ2-3; 8 nucleotides align to TRBD2. This CDR3 is 16 amino acids long. J gave up 2 bases and V 1 base, and 5 bases lay outside the gene matches. CDR1 and CDR2 from the germline V gene are SGHTA and FQGNSA. The CDR3: CASSLGVAGNTDTQYF. The CDR3 DNA sequence: TGTGCCAGCAGCTTAGGAGTAGCGGGAAACACAGATACGCAGTATTTT.

The chain couples TRBV2 to TRBJ1-4, with TRBD1 matching 7 bases. The CDR3 has 17 residues. V lost 6 bases and J lost 0; bases outside the gene matches: 10. Germline V CDR1 and CDR2: SNHLY, FYNNEI. DNA for the CDR3: TGTGCCAGCAGCAGGGGGAGCAAGGGGTCAACTAATGAAAAACTGTTTTTT. Translation gives CASSRGSKGSTNEKLFF. The complete variable domain, with remaining parts taken from reference TRBV2 and TRBJ1-4, reads EPEVTQTPSHQVTQMGQEVILRCVPISNHLYFYWYRQILGQKVEFLVSFYNNEISEKSEIFDDQFSVERPDGSNFTLKIRSTKLEDSAMYFCASSRGSKGSTNEKLFFGSGTQLSVL.